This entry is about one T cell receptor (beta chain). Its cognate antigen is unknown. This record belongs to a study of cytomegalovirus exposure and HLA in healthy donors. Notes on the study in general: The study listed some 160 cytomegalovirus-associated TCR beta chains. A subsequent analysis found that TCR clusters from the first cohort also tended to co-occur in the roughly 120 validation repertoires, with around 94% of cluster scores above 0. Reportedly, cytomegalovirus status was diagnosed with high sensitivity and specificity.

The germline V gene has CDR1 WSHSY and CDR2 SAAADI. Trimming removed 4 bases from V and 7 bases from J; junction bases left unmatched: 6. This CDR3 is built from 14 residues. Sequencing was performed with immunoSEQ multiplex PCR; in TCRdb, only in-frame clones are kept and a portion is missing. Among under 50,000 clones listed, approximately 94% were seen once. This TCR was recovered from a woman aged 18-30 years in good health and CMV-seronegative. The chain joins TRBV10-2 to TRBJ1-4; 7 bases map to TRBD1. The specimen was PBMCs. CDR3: CASSGGQRGEKLFF. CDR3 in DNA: TGCGCCAGCAGTGGGGGACAGAGAGGTGAAAAACTGTTTTTT.